A single count supports the clone carrying this TCR beta chain. This specimen comes from a study of blood T cell repertoires in COVID-19. Study at large: Sites in the United States, Italy and Spain provided acute and convalescent COVID-19 samples. PBMCs, B-cell-depleted T cells, or T cells provided the cDNA or gDNA that made up the material.

CDR1 and CDR2 (germline): SGHKS, YYEKEE (reference sequence). V dropped 4 bases and J dropped 8; count of bases not matched to a gene: 14. The CDR3 has 16 amino acids. Authors' analysis steps: Reference gene primer amplification gave nucleated cell count estimates. Clones were read by immunoSEQ multiplex PCR, and TCRdb kept only the in-frame ones, dropping some. V and J calls and clone size are those listed in that table; D and trimming were worked out from the DNA. The profile shows a few hundred thousand clones, around 83% of them singletons. The chain combines TRBV5-5 with TRBJ2-1, with 8 bases aligning to TRBD2. Specimen: peripheral blood. This sequence was found in a man in his thirties or forties who had recovered from COVID-19. Here the CDR3 reads CASSTNTGTRQDEQFF. The CDR3 DNA sequence: TGTGCCAGCAGCACCAACACCGGGACTAGACAGGATGAGCAGTTCTTC. The full variable domain, completed using reference TRBV5-5 and TRBJ2-1, is DAGVTQSPTHLIKTRGQQVTLRCSPISGHKSVSWYQQVLGQGPQFIFQYYEKEERGRGNFPDRFSARQFPNYSSELNVNALLLGDSALYLCASSTNTGTRQDEQFFGPGTRLTVL.